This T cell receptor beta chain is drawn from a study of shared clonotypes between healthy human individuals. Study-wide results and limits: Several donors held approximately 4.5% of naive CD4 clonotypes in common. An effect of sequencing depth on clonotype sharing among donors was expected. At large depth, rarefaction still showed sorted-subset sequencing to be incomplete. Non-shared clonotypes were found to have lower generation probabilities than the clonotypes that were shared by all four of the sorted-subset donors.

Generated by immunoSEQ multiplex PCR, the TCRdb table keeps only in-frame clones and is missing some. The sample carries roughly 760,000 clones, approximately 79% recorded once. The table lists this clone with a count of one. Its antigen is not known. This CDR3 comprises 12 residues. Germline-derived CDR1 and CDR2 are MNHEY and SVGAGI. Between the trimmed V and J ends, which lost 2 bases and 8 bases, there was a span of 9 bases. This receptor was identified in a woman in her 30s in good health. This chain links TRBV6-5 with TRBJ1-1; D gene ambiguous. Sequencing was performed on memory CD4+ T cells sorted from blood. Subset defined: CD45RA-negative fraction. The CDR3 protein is CASSYRQREAFF. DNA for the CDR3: TGTGCCAGCAGTTACAGGCAGCGGGAAGCTTTCTTT.